This record looks at one T cell receptor beta chain sequence and its context. Adults between roughly 18 and 95 years of age took part from 24 US areas. Participants were placed into cohorts based on the clinical history they reported. Recovered participants had two consecutive negative NP/OP PCR tests, healthcare professional clearance, or symptom resolution. The sample comes from a study of blood T cell repertoires in COVID-19. The ends were cut back, 2 bases at V and 7 bases at J, with 9 bases in the middle. The CDR3 covers 12 residues. Germline CDR1 and CDR2: MNHNY and SVGAGI (reference sequence). The data were produced by immunoSEQ multiplex PCR, yet TCRdb's version contains in-frame clones alone and is incomplete. The repertoire holds about 260,000 clones, with more than 80% as singletons.

This sequence joins TRBV6-6 and TRBJ2-7; the D is unclear. The source of this sequence is a woman in her late teens or twenties who had recovered from COVID-19. The sequenced material came from PBMCs or T cells enriched from blood (not recorded which). CDR3 coding DNA: TGTGCCAGCAGTTACCCTTTCGGTGAGCAGTACTTC. Translating gives CASSYPFGEQYF.